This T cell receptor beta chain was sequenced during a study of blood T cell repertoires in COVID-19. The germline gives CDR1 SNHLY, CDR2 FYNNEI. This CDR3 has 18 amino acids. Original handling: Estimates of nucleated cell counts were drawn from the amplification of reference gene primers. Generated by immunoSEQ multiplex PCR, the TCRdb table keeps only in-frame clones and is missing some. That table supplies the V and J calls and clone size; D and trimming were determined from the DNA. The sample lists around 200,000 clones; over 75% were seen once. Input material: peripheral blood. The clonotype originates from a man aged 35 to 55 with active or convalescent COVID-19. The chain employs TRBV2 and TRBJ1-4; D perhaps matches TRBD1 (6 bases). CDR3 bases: TGTGCTAGCCGGTCGGGTACAGGGTTGAGGGCAACTAATGAAAAACTGTTTTTT. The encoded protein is CASRSGTGLRATNEKLFF.